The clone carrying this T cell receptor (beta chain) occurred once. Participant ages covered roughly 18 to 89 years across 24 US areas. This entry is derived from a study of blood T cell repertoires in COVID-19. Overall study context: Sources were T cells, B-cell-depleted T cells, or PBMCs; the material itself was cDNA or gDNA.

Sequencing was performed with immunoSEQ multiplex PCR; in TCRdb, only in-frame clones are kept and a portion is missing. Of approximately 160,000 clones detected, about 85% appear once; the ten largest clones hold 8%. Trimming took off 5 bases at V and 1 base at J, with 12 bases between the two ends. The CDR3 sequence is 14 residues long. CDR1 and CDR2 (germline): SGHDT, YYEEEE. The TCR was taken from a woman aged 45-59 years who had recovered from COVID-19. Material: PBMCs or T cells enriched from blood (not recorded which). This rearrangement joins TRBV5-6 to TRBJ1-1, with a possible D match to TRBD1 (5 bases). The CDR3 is CASSWTPSNTEAFF. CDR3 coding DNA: TGTGCCAGCAGTTGGACACCCTCGAACACTGAAGCTTTCTTT.